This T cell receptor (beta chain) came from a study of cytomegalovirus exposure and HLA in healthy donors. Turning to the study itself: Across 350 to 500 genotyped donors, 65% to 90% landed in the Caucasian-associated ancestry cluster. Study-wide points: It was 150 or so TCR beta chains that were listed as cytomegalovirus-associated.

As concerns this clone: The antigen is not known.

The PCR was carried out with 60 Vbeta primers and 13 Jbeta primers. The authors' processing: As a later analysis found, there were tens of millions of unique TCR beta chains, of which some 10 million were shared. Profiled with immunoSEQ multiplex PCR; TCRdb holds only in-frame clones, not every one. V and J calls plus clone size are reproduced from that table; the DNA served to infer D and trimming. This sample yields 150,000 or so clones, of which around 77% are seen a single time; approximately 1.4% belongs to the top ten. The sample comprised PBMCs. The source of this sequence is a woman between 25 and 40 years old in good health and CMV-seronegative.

CDR3: CAWRRTGSSPLHF. As DNA, the CDR3 is TGTGCCTGGAGAAGGACAGGGAGTTCACCCCTCCACTTT. The chain joins TRBV30 to TRBJ1-6; 8 bases map to TRBD1. Germline assignment: CDR1 GTSNPN and CDR2 SVGIG (reference sequence). Trimming removed 3 bases from V and 9 bases from J; junction bases left unmatched: 4. The CDR3 is made up of 13 amino acids.